This entry lists 3 T cell receptor beta chains sequenced from one sample in a study of shared clonotypes between healthy human individuals. TCRdb keeps only in-frame clones here, not all; method: immunoSEQ multiplex PCR. Here the sample spans about 2,500,000 clones, about 92% being singletons. The sample consisted of naive CD4+ T cells sorted from blood. Specified subset: CD45RA+ positively selected. The origin of the receptors is a man between 18 and 35 years old in good health.

This chain connects TRBV28 to TRBJ1-2; TRBD1 is a possible D gene (5 bases). The CDR3 is 15 amino acids. Germline V CDR1 and CDR2: MDHEN, SYDVKM. V was cut by 2 bases and J by 4 bases, with 14 bases left in between. The CDR3 DNA reads as TGTGCCAGCAGTTTACCCCAGGGTATGATCTATGGCTACACCTTC. This translates into CASSLPQGMIYGYTF.

About this clone itself: This sample also contains other DNA sequences that code for the same CDR3. The rearrangement joins TRBV9 to TRBJ2-3, with D unresolved. The V end was cut by 0 bases, the J end by 1 base, with 9 bases between. There are 15 residues in the CDR3. The germline V gene has CDR1 SGDLS and CDR2 YYNGEE. CDR3 DNA: TGTGCCAGCAGCGTAGGAGGTTCTGGCACAGATACGCAGTATTTT. Encoded protein: CASSVGGSGTDTQYF.

This rearrangement joins TRBV11-2 to TRBJ1-2; D perhaps matches TRBD1 (6 bases). V shed 4 bases and J shed 4 bases, with 13 bases lying between them. CDR3 size: 14 residues. Germline CDR1 is SGHAT and CDR2 is FQNNGV. CDR3 in DNA: TGTGCCAGCAGCTCCGACAGGTGGGCCTATGGCTACACCTTC. Amino acids: CASSSDRWAYGYTF.